The rows below give T cell receptor beta chains drawn from one sample of a study of blood T cell repertoires in COVID-19. TCRdb's copy holds only in-frame clones and misses some; the assay was immunoSEQ multiplex PCR. The sample has roughly 150,000 clones, around four fifths seen once; the top ten hold roughly 2%. The sequenced sample consisted of peripheral blood. These receptors all come from a woman older than 75 with acute or convalescent COVID-19. CDR3s include the opening cysteine and the closing phenylalanine or tryptophan. The order of the fields is D gene, CDR3 length, V gene, J gene, clone size, CDR3 protein, CDR3 DNA. The D gene is left open where the match is weak. Clone size is stated in some rows and not others, as once, few, many or a class when expanded.

>NA|14|TRBV7-2|TRBJ2-3|NA
CASSLGLGADTQYF
TGTGCCAGCAGCTTGGGACTTGGGGCAGATACGCAGTATTTT
>TRBD2|15|TRBV19|TRBJ2-1|NA
CATKRQRGSYNEQFF
TGTGCTACCAAAAGGCAGCGGGGGAGCTACAATGAGCAGTTCTTC
>NA|15|TRBV9|TRBJ2-1|few
CASSDRAGSYNEQFF
TGTGCCAGCAGCGACCGCGCGGGGTCCTACAATGAGCAGTTCTTC
>NA|16|TRBV28|TRBJ2-3|NA
CASSSSRASTRYTQYF
TGTGCCAGCAGTTCCAGCCGGGCCTCAACTAGGTATACGCAGTATTTT
>TRBD1|18|TRBV12-5|TRBJ1-5|NA
CASGLAPKDRDSNQPQHF
TGTGCTAGTGGTTTGGCCCCGAAAGACAGGGATAGCAATCAGCCCCAGCATTTT
>NA|13|TRBV5-4|TRBJ1-1|NA
CASSQDTYTEAFF
TGTGCCAGCAGCCAGGACACCTACACTGAAGCTTTCTTT
>NA|14|TRBV9|TRBJ1-6|once
CASSIRGENSPLHF
TGTGCCAGCAGCATACGCGGGGAGAATTCACCCCTCCACTTT
>NA|13|TRBV6-5|TRBJ2-6|NA
CATEAPGANVLTF
TGTGCCACCGAGGCACCTGGGGCCAACGTCCTGACTTTC
>TRBD1|16|TRBV27|TRBJ2-1|NA
CASSSQPGQDNNEQFF
TGTGCCAGCAGTTCGCAACCGGGACAGGATAACAATGAGCAGTTCTTC
>NA|14|TRBV14|TRBJ1-2|NA
CASSQDLREGGYTF
TGTGCCAGCAGCCAAGATCTCAGGGAAGGTGGCTACACCTTC
>NA|15|TRBV5-4|TRBJ2-2|NA
CASSLAGQNTGELFF
TGTGCCAGCAGCTTGGCCGGACAGAACACCGGGGAGCTGTTTTTT
>TRBD1|15|TRBV19|TRBJ1-2|NA
CASSIGDRGLYGYTF
TGTGCCAGTAGTATCGGGGACAGGGGTCTATATGGCTACACCTTC
>TRBD1|15|TRBV5-1|TRBJ2-7|NA
CASSLMGQGAYEQYF
TGCGCCAGCAGCTTGATGGGACAGGGGGCCTACGAGCAGTACTTC
>NA|14|TRBV3-1/TRBV3-2|TRBJ1-2|NA
CASSQRTGNYGYTF
TGTGCCAGCAGCCAACGAACAGGGAATTATGGCTACACCTTC
>NA|15|TRBV19|TRBJ2-3|NA
CASSKKDSRTDTQYF
TGTGCCAGTAGTAAGAAGGACAGCCGCACAGATACGCAGTATTTT
>NA|15|TRBV1|TRBJ2-1|once
CTSSDCGGYYNEQFF
TGCACCAGCAGCGATTGTGGGGGGTACTACAATGAGCAGTTCTTC
>NA|15|TRBV5-5|TRBJ1-2|few
CASSLGTGIGYGYTF
TGTGCCAGCAGCTTGGGAACAGGGATCGGCTATGGCTACACCTTC
>NA|15|TRBV5-5|TRBJ2-1|NA
CASSGSTAPDNEQFF
TGTGCCAGCAGCGGATCCACAGCCCCCGACAATGAGCAGTTCTTC
>TRBD1|15|TRBV7-2|TRBJ2-7|NA
CASTQGGQGQEEQYF
TGTGCCAGCACCCAGGGGGGACAGGGCCAGGAGGAGCAGTACTTC
>TRBD1|14|TRBV30|TRBJ1-4|NA
CAWTGDRADEKLFF
TGTGCCTGGACAGGGGACAGGGCCGATGAAAAACTGTTTTTT
>TRBD2|15|TRBV19|TRBJ2-7|NA
CASSSSSGPSYEQYF
TGTGCCAGTAGTTCCTCTAGCGGGCCATCCTACGAGCAGTACTTC
>NA|19|TRBV4-3|TRBJ1-1|NA
CASSQVRPRVYTMNTEAFF
TGCGCCAGCAGCCAAGTTCGGCCCAGGGTCTACACCATGAACACTGAAGCTTTCTTT
>NA|15|TRBV18|TRBJ1-5|NA
CASSPIHQVDQPQHF
TGTGCCAGCTCACCAATTCACCAGGTGGATCAGCCCCAGCATTTT
>TRBD2|15|TRBV29-1|TRBJ2-1|NA
CSVGLAGVSYNEQFF
TGCAGCGTTGGACTAGCGGGGGTGTCCTACAATGAGCAGTTCTTC
>TRBD1|15|TRBV4-1|TRBJ1-2|NA
CASSQGQGEAYGYTF
TGCGCCAGCAGCCAGGGACAGGGTGAGGCCTATGGCTACACCTTC
>NA|13|TRBV7-8|TRBJ1-1|NA
CASSFQGNTEAFF
TGTGCCAGCAGCTTTCAGGGGAACACTGAAGCTTTCTTT
>TRBD1|15|TRBV5-1|TRBJ1-2|NA
CASRRETGVSRGYTF
TGCGCCAGCAGACGCGAGACAGGGGTCTCGAGGGGCTACACCTTC
>NA|14|TRBV6-5|TRBJ1-1|NA
CASSREWKGTEAFF
TGTGCCAGCAGCCGAGAATGGAAGGGGACTGAAGCTTTCTTT
>NA|15|TRBV9|TRBJ1-4|NA
CASSASGGGNEKLFF
TGTGCCAGCAGCGCATCGGGGGGAGGTAATGAAAAACTGTTTTTT